Given below is one T cell receptor beta chain in context. Its antigen has not been determined. No per-base quality is available; no much larger clone lies one base away. The data derive from a study of T-cell memory formation after mild COVID-19 (dated by TCRdb to 2020 to 2022). With respect to the entire study: TCR sequence clusters from the two donors were found to be largely donor specific. In a couple of donors, T-cell clones that expanded and contracted after mild COVID-19 were tracked by sequencing TCRalpha and TCRbeta repertoires over time. Two young, previously healthy adult volunteers made up the cohort, one male and one female. What the study reported, not specific to this receptor: Some responding clones were found in pre-infection memory, which suggests that pre-existing cross-reactive memory T cells took part in the SARS-CoV-2 response. SARS-CoV-2 specificity of the second-wave clones peaking on day 37 was not confirmed. Clones contracting from day 15 to 85 had balanced CD4/CD8 phenotypes, while a second wave expanding from day 15 to 37 was biased towards CD4+. Only a couple of mild cases were covered in the study, and larger cohorts including severe cases with pre-infection samples were considered necessary. Contracting CD4+ clones turned up mainly in the CM and EM memory subsets, whereas EMRA was where CD8+ clones were enriched.

PBMCs were isolated by Ficoll-Paque density gradient centrifugation. Looking up the germline V gene (reference sequence) yields CDR1 SEHNR and CDR2 FQNEAQ. The CDR3, from cysteine to phenylalanine, totals 15 residues. Only CDR3 DNA remains: 45 bases, in frame from the first base. The germline V end is reduced by 1 base and the J end by 3 bases; junction bases left unmatched: 1. The run used an Illumina NovaSeq 6000. cDNA libraries for TCRalpha and TCRbeta were prepared by 5'RACE using constant-segment primers, with sample barcodes and unique molecular identifiers added. RNA was extracted from every sample with Trizol reagent. The libraries were amplified in two PCR steps, and the second step added a second sample barcode and Illumina TruSeq adapters. The libraries were sequenced on an Illumina NovaSeq using 2 x 150 bp paired-end reads. On the study's bioinformatics: Demultiplexing of reads and collapsing into UMI-guided consensus sequences were performed with migec v1.2.7. Using mixcr v2.1.11, the UMI consensuses were aligned to TRA and TRB V and J templates and assembled into clonotypes. A clonotype was counted as expanded or contracted only when both edgeR and NoisET called the clonotype significant, with the noise models trained on biological replicates. For edgeR calls, the thresholds were a false discovery rate-adjusted p below 0.01 and a log2 fold-change of 1. As an exploratory analysis of dynamics, max-normalized trajectories of the 1000 most abundant clonotypes were examined with PCA combined with hierarchical clustering. Each responding clone was given a CD4 or CD8 phenotype based on the CD4+ and CD8+ repertoires, which had been sequenced separately. Using fastp at Q25 and MiXCR, TCRdb reprocessed the public reads and kept productive beta chains. Each entry is one CDR3 protein sequence, shown with its most common DNA and genes. None of the V and J calls come from the authors' own analysis; TCRdb made them. The sample table records roughly 190,000 distinct CDR3 sequences; approximately 10% of these occur just once. The ten largest clonotypes hold 2.5% to 3.5% of the sample.

This receptor was taken from a man aged 18-30 years who had mild COVID-19 (a few samples of this study predate the infection). The sample titles of this study are shuffled in the database, so cell type and time point are left out; the donor was told from shared clones. Specimen: PBMCs or a T cell subset sorted from them (not recorded which). Recombination joined TRBV7-9 with TRBJ2-1; 9 central bases correspond to TRBD2. The DNA sequence is given as TGTGCCAGCAGCTTAGTAGCGGGGGACTACAATGAGCAGTTCTTC. Translated, this gives CASSLVAGDYNEQFF.